This T cell receptor (beta chain) was recovered during a study of T cell responses to AZD1222 COVID-19 vaccine. Whole-study results and caveats: Donors, mostly white British, included more females; clonal diversity was possibly underestimated. Distributed over spike, vaccine-associated CD4 TCRs predominated at 160-218 and 743-854. The peak T cell response came first, and repertoires were sampled only after it.

Second doses at about 4 or about 12 weeks were pooled. Produced via immunoSEQ multiplex PCR; TCRdb's table is partial and in-frame only. The data contain about 200,000 clones, approximately 90% of them singletons. Germline V gene sequence: CDR1 SGHNT, CDR2 YYREEE (reference sequence). CDR3 size: 15 residues. After removal of 2 bases from V and 0 bases from J, the junction contained 3 bases not matched to a gene. In regard to this clone: Its specificity is not known.

The sequence was collected from an adult who received the AZD1222 COVID-19 vaccine. The rearrangement links TRBV5-4 to TRBJ2-3; TRBD1 matches 7 bases. Source: peripheral blood, taken 28 days after the second AZD1222 dose. CDR3 nucleotides: TGTGCCAGCAGCTTCGGGACAGCTAGCACAGATACGCAGTATTTT. Its translation: CASSFGTASTDTQYF. Looking up the rest from reference TRBV5-4 and TRBJ2-3 gives the full variable domain: ETGVTQSPTHLIKTRGQQVTLRCSSQSGHNTVSWYQQALGQGPQFIFQYYREEENGRGNFPPRFSGLQFPNYSSELNVNALELDDSALYLCASSFGTASTDTQYFGPGTRLTVL.